These T cell receptor beta chains were read from a single sample in a study of response to subunit inactivated influenza vaccine. Via MiXCR, TCRdb re-called the RT-PCR reads, giving one row per CDR3 protein. The sample has some 850,000 distinct CDR3 sequences; roughly 20% are singletons. This material consisted of PBMCs from blood, taken roughly 5 days after vaccination. These receptors came from a man between 45 and 60 years old who received an inactivated influenza vaccine. The CDR3 runs from the conserved cysteine through the conserved F or W. The D gene is left open where the match is weak. Size is omitted from some rows. Given values are once, few, many or a class for expanded clones.

J: TRBJ1-4
size: once
V: TRBV27
D: TRBD1
CDR3: CASSSQDRVEKLFF
DNA: TGTGCCAGCAGTTCTCAGGACAGGGTTGAAAAACTGTTTTTT

J: TRBJ1-4
size: .
V: TRBV12-3/TRBV12-4
D: TRBD1
CDR3: CASRRQGEKLFF
DNA: TGTGCCAGCAGACGACAGGGTGAAAAACTGTTTTTT

J: TRBJ2-7
size: .
V: TRBV5-1
D: TRBD2
CDR3: CASSLGGIAGVEQYF
DNA: TGCGCCAGCAGCTTGGGTGGGATAGCGGGAGTAGAGCAGTACTTC

J: TRBJ2-1
size: .
V: TRBV9
D: .
CDR3: CASSARPHNEQFF
DNA: TGTGCCAGCAGCGCAAGACCACACAATGAGCAGTTCTTC

J: TRBJ1-1
size: .
V: TRBV10-3
D: TRBD1
CDR3: CAISRQGPMNTEAFF
DNA: TGTGCCATCAGTAGACAGGGGCCGATGAACACTGAAGCTTTCTTT

J: TRBJ2-2
size: few
V: TRBV11-2
D: .
CDR3: CASTKWGLRNTGELFF
DNA: TGTGCCAGCACCAAATGGGGGCTACGGAACACCGGGGAGCTGTTTTTT

J: TRBJ2-3
size: .
V: TRBV27
D: .
CDR3: CASSALPGDTQYF
DNA: TGTGCCAGCAGTGCGCTGCCTGGAGATACGCAGTATTTT

J: TRBJ2-1
size: .
V: TRBV11-3
D: .
CDR3: CASSLRVVSSYNEQFF
DNA: TGTGCCAGCAGCTTAAGGGTTGTTAGCTCCTACAATGAGCAGTTCTTC

J: TRBJ1-5
size: .
V: TRBV6-2/TRBV6-3
D: .
CDR3: CASSWGPNQPQHF
DNA: TGTGCCAGCAGCTGGGGTCCCAATCAGCCCCAGCATTTT

J: TRBJ1-2
size: few
V: TRBV12-3/TRBV12-4
D: .
CDR3: CASSLMSGAGGYTF
DNA: TGTGCCAGCAGTTTAATGTCCGGGGCGGGTGGCTACACCTTC

J: TRBJ1-2
size: .
V: TRBV10-3
D: .
CDR3: CAISEYNINGYTF
DNA: TGTGCCATCAGTGAGTACAACATTAATGGCTACACCTTC

J: TRBJ2-1
size: .
V: TRBV12-3/TRBV12-4
D: TRBD1
CDR3: CASSFDRGGYNEQFF
DNA: TGTGCCAGCAGTTTTGACAGGGGAGGCTACAATGAGCAGTTCTTC

J: TRBJ1-3
size: .
V: TRBV29-1
D: .
CDR3: CSVSDISGNTIYF
DNA: TGCAGCGTTTCGGACATCTCTGGAAACACCATATATTTT

J: TRBJ2-1
size: .
V: TRBV4-1
D: .
CDR3: CASSQDYDGWSSYNEQFF
DNA: TGCGCCAGCAGCCAAGATTATGATGGGTGGAGCTCCTACAATGAGCAGTTCTTC

J: TRBJ2-2
size: few
V: TRBV20-1
D: .
CDR3: CSAEDQRGGELFF
DNA: TGCAGTGCAGAGGACCAGCGCGGCGGGGAGCTGTTTTTT

J: TRBJ2-7
size: .
V: TRBV6-2/TRBV6-3
D: TRBD1
CDR3: CASSRHRDRDHEQYF
DNA: TGTGCCAGCAGTAGACACCGGGACAGGGACCACGAGCAGTACTTC

J: TRBJ1-1
size: few
V: TRBV29-1
D: .
CDR3: CSGRPILGSTEAFF
DNA: TGCAGCGGACGGCCAATTTTGGGGAGCACTGAAGCTTTCTTT

J: TRBJ1-4
size: .
V: TRBV29-1
D: .
CDR3: CSVARDNEKLFF
DNA: TGCAGCGTTGCCAGGGATAATGAAAAACTGTTTTTT

J: TRBJ2-7
size: few
V: TRBV27
D: TRBD1
CDR3: CASSADRDSYEQYF
DNA: TGTGCCAGCAGTGCGGACAGGGACTCCTACGAGCAGTACTTC

J: TRBJ1-1
size: many
V: TRBV5-1
D: .
CDR3: CASSLQDGTEAFF
DNA: TGCGCCAGCAGCCTGCAAGACGGCACTGAAGCTTTCTTT

J: TRBJ1-3
size: .
V: TRBV3-1
D: .
CDR3: CASSLRANSGNTIYF
DNA: TGTGCCAGCAGCCTCCGGGCCAACTCTGGAAACACCATATATTTT

J: TRBJ2-1
size: few
V: TRBV7-9
D: TRBD2
CDR3: CASSLTSGRFYEQFF
DNA: TGTGCCAGCAGCCTAACTAGCGGGAGGTTCTATGAGCAGTTCTTC

J: TRBJ1-2
size: many
V: TRBV6-1
D: TRBD1
CDR3: CASRRGRDYGYTF
DNA: TGTGCCAGCAGAAGGGGGCGAGACTATGGCTACACCTTC

J: TRBJ2-7
size: few
V: TRBV20-1
D: TRBD1
CDR3: CSAPGTGNEQYF
DNA: TGCAGTGCTCCGGGGACAGGTAACGAGCAGTACTTC

J: TRBJ1-6
size: few
V: TRBV20-1
D: TRBD1
CDR3: CSARYQGQGASPLHF
DNA: TGCAGTGCTAGATATCAAGGACAGGGCGCTTCACCCCTCCACTTT

J: TRBJ2-3
size: .
V: TRBV4-1
D: .
CDR3: CASSQGPGRTGDTQYF
DNA: TGCGCCAGCAGCCAAGGGCCCGGACGTACGGGGGATACGCAGTATTTT

J: TRBJ2-1
size: .
V: TRBV12-3/TRBV12-4
D: TRBD2
CDR3: CASNPGLAGSNEQFF
DNA: TGTGCCAGCAACCCGGGACTAGCGGGGTCCAATGAGCAGTTCTTC

J: TRBJ2-2
size: .
V: TRBV7-3
D: .
CDR3: CASSLLQSPGELFF
DNA: TGTGCCAGCAGCTTACTGCAGAGTCCAGGGGAGCTGTTTTTT

J: TRBJ2-5
size: .
V: TRBV7-2
D: .
CDR3: CASSSLGHEETQYF
DNA: TGTGCCAGCAGCTCCCTAGGACACGAAGAGACCCAGTACTTC

J: TRBJ2-1
size: .
V: TRBV28
D: .
CDR3: CASSFGLARVGEQFF
DNA: TGTGCCAGCAGTTTCGGGCTAGCGAGAGTCGGTGAGCAGTTCTTC

J: TRBJ2-1
size: many
V: TRBV29-1
D: .
CDR3: CSVEAGGNYNEQFF
DNA: TGCAGCGTTGAAGCAGGGGGGAACTACAATGAGCAGTTCTTC